This T cell receptor beta chain was sequenced during a study of CD8+CD57+ T cells in acquired aplastic anemia. Study details: Across the sorted CD4+ and CD8+ cells, DNA amounts averaged roughly 3 ug. Findings of the study overall: Levels of CD8+ Simpson's diversity were not significantly distinct in patients versus controls. Researchers report that twenty-nine CD8+ CDR3 sequences appeared in both patients and controls.

The use of genomic DNA as template underpinned the TCR beta VDJ and CDR3 profiling. TCRdb analysed the reads with MiXCR anew, one entry per CDR3 protein. The sample yields some 200,000 distinct CDR3 sequences, 60% to 80% seen once. Germline CDR1 is PRHDT and CDR2 is FYEKMQ (reference sequence). V dropped 5 bases and J dropped 5; count of bases not matched to a gene: 6. The CDR3 covers 15 residues. Patients chosen for sequencing had shown CD8+CD57+ cell expansion by flow cytometry. The cohort consisted entirely of patients having severe acquired aplastic anemia. About this clonotype: Its specificity is unknown.

This TCR came from a human donor with aplastic anemia. The chain uses TRBV13 and TRBJ2-5; TRBD2 agrees at 12 bases. Sequencing used sorted CD4+, CD8+, or CD8+CD57+ T cells (not recorded which) from PBMCs. The CDR3 protein is CASSPRTSGGETQYF. CDR3 DNA sequence: TGTGCCAGCAGCCCTAGAACTAGCGGGGGGGAGACCCAGTACTTC.